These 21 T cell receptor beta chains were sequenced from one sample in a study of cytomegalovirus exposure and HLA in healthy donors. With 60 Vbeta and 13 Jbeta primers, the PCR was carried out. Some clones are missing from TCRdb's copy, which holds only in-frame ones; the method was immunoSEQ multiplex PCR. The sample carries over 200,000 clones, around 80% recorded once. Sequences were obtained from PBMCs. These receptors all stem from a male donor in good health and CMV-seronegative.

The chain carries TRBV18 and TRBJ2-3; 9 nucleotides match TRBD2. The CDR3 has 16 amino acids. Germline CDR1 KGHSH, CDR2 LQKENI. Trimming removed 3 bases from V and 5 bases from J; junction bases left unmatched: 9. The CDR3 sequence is CASSPATSGLGDTQYF. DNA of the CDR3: TGTGCCAGCTCACCGGCCACTAGCGGGCTGGGAGATACGCAGTATTTT.

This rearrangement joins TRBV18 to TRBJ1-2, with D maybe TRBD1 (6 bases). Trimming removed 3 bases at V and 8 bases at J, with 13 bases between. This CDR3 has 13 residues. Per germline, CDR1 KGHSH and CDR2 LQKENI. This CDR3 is CASSPNRDDGYTF. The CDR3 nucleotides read TGTGCCAGCTCACCGAACAGGGATGACGGCTACACCTTC.

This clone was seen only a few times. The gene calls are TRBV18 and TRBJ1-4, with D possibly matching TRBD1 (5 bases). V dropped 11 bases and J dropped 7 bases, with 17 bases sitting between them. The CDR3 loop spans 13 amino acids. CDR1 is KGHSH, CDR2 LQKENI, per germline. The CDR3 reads CASDAGESEKLFF. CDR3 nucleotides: TGTGCCTCCGACGCGGGGGAGAGTGAAAAACTGTTTTTT. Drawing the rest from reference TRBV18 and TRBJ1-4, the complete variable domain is NAGVMQNPRHLVRRRGQEARLRCSPMKGHSHVYWYRQLPEEGLKFMVYLQKENIIDESGMPKERFSAEFPKEGPSILRIQQVVRGDSAAYFCASDAGESEKLFFGSGTQLSVL.

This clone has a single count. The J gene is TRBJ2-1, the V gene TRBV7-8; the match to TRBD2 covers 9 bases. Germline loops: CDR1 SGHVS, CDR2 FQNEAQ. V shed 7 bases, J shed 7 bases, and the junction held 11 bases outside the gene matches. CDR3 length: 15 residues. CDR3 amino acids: CASTQIAGDGNEQFF. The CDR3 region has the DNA TGTGCCAGCACCCAAATAGCGGGAGATGGGAATGAGCAGTTCTTC.

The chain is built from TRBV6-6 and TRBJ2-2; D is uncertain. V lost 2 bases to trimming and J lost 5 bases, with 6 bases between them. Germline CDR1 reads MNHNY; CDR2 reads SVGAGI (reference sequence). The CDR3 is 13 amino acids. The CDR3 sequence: CASSYLTTGELFF. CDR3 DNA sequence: TGTGCCAGCAGTTACCTTACAACCGGGGAGCTGTTTTTT.

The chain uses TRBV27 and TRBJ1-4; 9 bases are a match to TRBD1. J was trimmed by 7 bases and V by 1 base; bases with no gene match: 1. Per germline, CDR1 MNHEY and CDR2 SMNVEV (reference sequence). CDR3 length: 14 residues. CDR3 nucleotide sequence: TGTGCCAGCAGTTTATTGGGACAGGGTGAAAAACTGTTTTTT. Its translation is CASSLLGQGEKLFF.

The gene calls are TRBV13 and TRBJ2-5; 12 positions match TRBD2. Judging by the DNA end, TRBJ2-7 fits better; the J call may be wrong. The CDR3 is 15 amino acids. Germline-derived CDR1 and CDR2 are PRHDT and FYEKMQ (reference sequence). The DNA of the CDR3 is TGTGCCAGCAGCACCTGGACTAGCGGGATATCCGAGCAGTACTTC. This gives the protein CASSTWTSGISEQYF.

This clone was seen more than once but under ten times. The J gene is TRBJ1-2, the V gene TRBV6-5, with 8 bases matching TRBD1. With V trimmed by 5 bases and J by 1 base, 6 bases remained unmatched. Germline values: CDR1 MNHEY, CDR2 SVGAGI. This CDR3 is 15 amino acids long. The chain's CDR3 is CASSPDRAFNYGYTF. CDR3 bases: TGTGCCAGCAGTCCGGACAGGGCCTTTAACTATGGCTACACCTTC.

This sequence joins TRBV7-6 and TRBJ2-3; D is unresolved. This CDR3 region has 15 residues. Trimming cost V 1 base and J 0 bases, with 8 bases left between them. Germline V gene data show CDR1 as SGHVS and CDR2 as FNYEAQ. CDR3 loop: CASSLGSSSTDTQYF. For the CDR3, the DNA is TGTGCCAGCAGCTTAGGTAGCAGTAGCACAGATACGCAGTATTTT.

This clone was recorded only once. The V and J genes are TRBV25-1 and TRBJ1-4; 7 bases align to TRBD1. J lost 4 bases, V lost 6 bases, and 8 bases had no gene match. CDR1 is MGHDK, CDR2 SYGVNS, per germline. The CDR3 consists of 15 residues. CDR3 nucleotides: TGTGCCAGCAGCAAGGGGGCCGACTTTAATGAAAAACTGTTTTTT. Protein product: CASSKGADFNEKLFF.

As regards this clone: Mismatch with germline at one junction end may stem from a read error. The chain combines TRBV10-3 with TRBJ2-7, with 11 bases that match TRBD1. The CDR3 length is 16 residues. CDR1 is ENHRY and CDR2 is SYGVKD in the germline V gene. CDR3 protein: CASSEDGTGGGHEQYF. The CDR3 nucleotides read TGTGCCAGCAGTGAGGACGGGACAGGGGGAGGCCACGAGCAGTACTTC.

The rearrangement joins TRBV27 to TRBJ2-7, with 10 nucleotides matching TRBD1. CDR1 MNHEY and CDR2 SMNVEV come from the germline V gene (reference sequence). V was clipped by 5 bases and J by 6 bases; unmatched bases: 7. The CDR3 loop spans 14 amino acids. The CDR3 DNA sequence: TGTGCCAGCAGTCCGGGACAGGGGTGGGCCGAGCAGTACTTC. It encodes CASSPGQGWAEQYF.

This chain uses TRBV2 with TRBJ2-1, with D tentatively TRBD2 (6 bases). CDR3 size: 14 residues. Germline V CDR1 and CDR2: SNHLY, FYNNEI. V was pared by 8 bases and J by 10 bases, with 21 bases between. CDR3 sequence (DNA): TGTGCCAGCTTATGGGGGACTGCCCATGGAGAGCAGTTCTTC. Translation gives CASLWGTAHGEQFF.

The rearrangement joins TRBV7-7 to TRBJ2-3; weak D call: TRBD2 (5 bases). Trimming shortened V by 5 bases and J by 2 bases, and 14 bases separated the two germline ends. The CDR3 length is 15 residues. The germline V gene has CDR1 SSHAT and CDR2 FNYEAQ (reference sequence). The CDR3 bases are TGTGCCAGCAGCCCCAGCGGAGCGGTCACAGATACGCAGTATTTT. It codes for CASSPSGAVTDTQYF.

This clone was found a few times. The CDR3 nucleotides read TGCGCCAGCAGCCGAAGCGGGAGCCTCCAAGAGACCCAGTACTTC. This gives the protein CASSRSGSLQETQYF. The chain recombines TRBV4-1 with TRBJ2-5; TRBD2 matches at 8 bases. The length of the CDR3 is 15 residues. V shed 4 bases and J 1 base; nucleotides not matched to a gene: 5. The V gene's germline CDR1 is MGHRA and CDR2 YSYEKL.

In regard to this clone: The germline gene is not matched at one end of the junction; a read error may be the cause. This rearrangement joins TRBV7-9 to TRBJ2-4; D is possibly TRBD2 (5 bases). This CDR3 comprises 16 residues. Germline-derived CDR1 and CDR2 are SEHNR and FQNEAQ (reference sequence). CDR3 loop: CSSSLAPGIAKNIQYF. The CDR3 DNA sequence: TGTTCCAGCAGCTTAGCTCCGGGAATAGCCAAAAACATTCAGTACTTC.

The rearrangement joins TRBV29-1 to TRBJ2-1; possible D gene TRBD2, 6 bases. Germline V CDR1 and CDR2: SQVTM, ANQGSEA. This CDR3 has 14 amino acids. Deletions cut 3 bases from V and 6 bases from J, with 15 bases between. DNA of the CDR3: TGCAGCGTTGAGGACGGCGTGACTAGCAATGAGCAGTTCTTC. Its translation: CSVEDGVTSNEQFF.

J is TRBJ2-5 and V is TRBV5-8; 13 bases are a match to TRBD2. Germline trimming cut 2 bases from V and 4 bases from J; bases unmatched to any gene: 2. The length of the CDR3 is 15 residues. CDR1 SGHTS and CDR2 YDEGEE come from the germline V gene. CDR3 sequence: CASSLRTSGRETQYF. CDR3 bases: TGTGCCAGCAGCTTACGGACTAGCGGGAGAGAGACCCAGTACTTC.

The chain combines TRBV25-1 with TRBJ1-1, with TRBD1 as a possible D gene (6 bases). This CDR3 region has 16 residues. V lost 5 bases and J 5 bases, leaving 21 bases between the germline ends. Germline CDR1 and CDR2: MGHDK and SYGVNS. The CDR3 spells CASSNARGAGRTEAFF. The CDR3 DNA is TGTGCCAGCAGTAACGCCCGGGGGGCAGGGCGGACTGAAGCTTTCTTT.

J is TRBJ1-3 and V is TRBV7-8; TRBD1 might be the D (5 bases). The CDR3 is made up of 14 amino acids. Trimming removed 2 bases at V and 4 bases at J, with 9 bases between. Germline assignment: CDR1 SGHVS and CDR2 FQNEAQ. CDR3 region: CASSLRQLGNTIYF. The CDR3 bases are TGTGCCAGCAGCTTACGACAGCTCGGAAACACCATATATTTT.

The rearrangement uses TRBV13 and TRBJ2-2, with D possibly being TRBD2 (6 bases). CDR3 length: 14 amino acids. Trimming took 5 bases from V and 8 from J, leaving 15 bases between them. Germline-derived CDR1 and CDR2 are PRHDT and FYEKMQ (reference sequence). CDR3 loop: CASSPGTEAGELFF. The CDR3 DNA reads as TGTGCCAGCAGCCCTGGGACTGAGGCTGGGGAGCTGTTTTTT.